These 26 T cell receptor beta chains share one sample of origin, sequenced in a study of blood T cell repertoires in COVID-19 (dated by TCRdb to the early 2020s). The library was made by the immunoSEQ multiplex PCR assay. Here the immuneACCESS table is served through TCRdb, limited to in-frame sequences with V and J called. Missing clones are a known gap in these copies; in checked studies unresolved V genes cover under half, and the rest lacks a known reason. The sample records some 140,000 clones, about 81% of which are singletons. The ten most abundant clones make up about a sixth of the sample. Sequenced: peripheral blood. These receptors were obtained from an elderly woman with acute or convalescent COVID-19.

This clone was seen repeatedly, ten times or more. The CDR3 protein is CASSPAATYEQYF. In DNA, the CDR3 is TGTGCCAGCTCACCGGCGGCCACCTACGAGCAGTACTTC. The chain uses TRBV18 and TRBJ2-7; D gene unclear. V was cut by 3 bases and J by 2 bases, with 8 bases left in between. The CDR3 loop spans 13 amino acids. The germline gives CDR1 KGHSH, CDR2 LQKENI.

CDR3 in DNA: TGTGCCAGCAGCGCCCAGAGGGCGGGGGAGACCCAGTACTTC. Protein product: CASSAQRAGETQYF. The chain uses TRBV7-2 and TRBJ2-5; possibly TRBD2 for D (6 bases). This CDR3 is built from 14 residues. CDR1 and CDR2 from the germline V gene are SGHTA and FQGNSA. The V gene lost 5 bases and the J gene lost 5 bases, with 15 bases spanning the gap.

V usage is TRBV6-5 and J usage is TRBJ1-1; TRBD1 might be the D (5 bases). V was pared by 0 bases and J by 7 bases, with 12 bases between. Looked up from germline, CDR1 is MNHEY and CDR2 is SVGAGI. This CDR3 spans 14 amino acids. In DNA, the CDR3 is TGTGCCAGCAGTTACTCAACGGGGGTCAGTGAAGCTTTCTTT. Translation gives CASSYSTGVSEAFF.

This chain uses TRBV7-8 with TRBJ2-5; the D gene is possibly TRBD1 (6 bases). V dropped 2 bases and J dropped 4 bases, with 17 bases sitting between them. Germline loops: CDR1 SGHVS, CDR2 FQNEAQ. This CDR3 comprises 16 residues. This CDR3 is CASSLHRGQDAETQYF. Here the CDR3 DNA reads TGTGCCAGCAGCTTACACCGGGGACAAGATGCAGAGACCCAGTACTTC.

The chain couples TRBV7-2 to TRBJ2-5; 8 bases agree with TRBD2. This CDR3 contains 17 residues. Germline CDR1 reads SGHTA; CDR2 reads FQGNSA. J was trimmed by 1 base and V by 3 bases; bases with no gene match: 10. Here the CDR3 DNA reads TGTGCCAGCAGCTTTTCGGGAGGGCCCCCCGCCCAAGAGACCCAGTACTTC. Translating gives CASSFSGGPPAQETQYF.

The genes are TRBV5-1 and TRBJ1-5, with D unresolved. Looked up from germline, CDR1 is SGHRS and CDR2 is YFSETQ. CDR3 size: 15 residues. Trimming took off 5 bases at V and 1 base at J, with 13 bases between the two ends. For the CDR3, the DNA is TGCGCCAGCAGTATGGGAGTAGGAAGCAATCAGCCCCAGCATTTT. The encoded protein is CASSMGVGSNQPQHF.

This clone was found a few times. The chain joins TRBV10-3 to TRBJ2-7; 8 bases are a match to TRBD2. The CDR3 is 13 amino acids. The germline CDR1 and CDR2 sequences are ENHRY and SYGVKD. The V segment lost 2 bases and the J segment 8 bases; nucleotides outside the gene matches: 5. CDR3 bases: TGTGCCATCAGTGAGGGGCTAGCGGGCAAGCAGTACTTC. Translated, it gives CAISEGLAGKQYF.

V usage is TRBV19 and J usage is TRBJ2-2, with D hard to call. This CDR3 region has 12 residues. Germline values: CDR1 LNHDA, CDR2 SQIVND (reference sequence). Deletions cut 5 bases from V and 3 bases from J, with 4 bases between. The CDR3 DNA follows: TGTGCCAGTAGTTCCTACACCGGGGAGCTGTTTTTT. It translates to CASSSYTGELFF.

V gene TRBV7-2 combines with J gene TRBJ2-7, with TRBD2 identical over 9 bases. This CDR3 spans 15 amino acids. CDR1 and CDR2 from the germline V gene are SGHTA and FQGNSA. V lost 1 base, J lost 4 bases, and 5 bases stayed unmatched. The CDR3 is CASSLGAGGRYEQYF. CDR3 nucleotide sequence: TGTGCCAGCAGCTTAGGTGCGGGGGGGCGATACGAGCAGTACTTC.

V usage is TRBV7-9 and J usage is TRBJ1-2; a possible D gene is TRBD1 (5 bases). The V and J ends lost 0 bases and 4 bases respectively, with 12 bases between them. Germline loops: CDR1 SEHNR, CDR2 FQNEAQ (reference sequence). The CDR3 is 15 amino acids. CDR3 protein: CASSLAPTGAYGYTF. CDR3 coding DNA: TGTGCCAGCAGCTTAGCCCCTACAGGAGCCTATGGCTACACCTTC.

A word on this clone: A junction boundary mismatches the germline segment, possibly from a read error. The V call is TRBV3-1 (or the pseudogene TRBV3-2), the J call TRBJ2-1; 7 bases are a match to TRBD1. The CDR3 runs 13 residues. Germline CDR1 and CDR2: LGHDT and YNNKEL (reference sequence). In nucleotides, the CDR3 is TGTGCCAGCAGCCAAGGGCCCTTGGGACAGCACATCTTC. The encoded protein is CASSQGPLGQHIF.

About this clone: The same CDR3 also results from other DNA sequences found in this sample. The CDR3 DNA follows: TGTGCCAGCAGCCCAGGGACTAGCGGGACCGATGAGCAGTTCTTC. It is translated as CASSPGTSGTDEQFF. The chain recombines TRBV7-9 with TRBJ2-1; TRBD2 matches at 13 bases. The CDR3 contains 15 residues. Trimming removed 5 bases from V and 8 bases from J; junction bases left unmatched: 6. CDR1 SEHNR and CDR2 FQNEAQ come from the germline V gene (reference sequence).

This rearrangement joins TRBV24-1 to TRBJ1-4, with TRBD1 matching over 8 bases. Losses at the gene ends were 8 bases for V and 8 bases for J; bases not matched to a gene: 6. The CDR3 is 13 residues long. From germline, CDR1 is KGHDR and CDR2 SFDVKD. CDR3 bases: TGTGCCACCACGGACAGGGCGAGCGAAAAACTGTTTTTT. As protein: CATTDRASEKLFF.

This chain uses TRBV30 with TRBJ2-2, with D perhaps TRBD2 (7 bases). The CDR3 is 14 amino acids. Germline lookup yields CDR1 GTSNPN and CDR2 SVGIG (reference sequence). The V end was cut by 4 bases, the J end by 7 bases, with 16 bases between. Written as DNA, the CDR3 is TGTGCCTGGACCATAAGGGGGAGGGGCGGGGAGCTGTTTTTT. Residues: CAWTIRGRGGELFF. The full variable domain, its missing parts supplied by reference TRBV30 and TRBJ2-2, is SQTIHQWPATLVQPVGSPLSLECTVEGTSNPNLYWYRQAAGRGLQLLFYSVGIGQISSEVPQNLSASRPQDRQFILSSKKLLLSDSGFYLCAWTIRGRGGELFFGEGSRLTVL.

V is TRBV7-8 and J is TRBJ1-4, with TRBD1 identical over 7 bases. V was pared by 1 base and J by 10 bases, with 21 bases of the junction left unmatched. Germline lookup yields CDR1 SGHVS and CDR2 FQNEAQ. CDR3 length: 19 amino acids. For the CDR3, the DNA is TGTGCCAGCAGCTTAGGGGGCCCCGGGACAGCCCTCCTGGTAGGAAAACTGTTTTTT. Amino acid sequence: CASSLGGPGTALLVGKLFF.

V usage is TRBV7-2 and J usage is TRBJ2-7; 13 bases map to TRBD2. V lost 5 bases, J lost 5 bases, and 12 bases stayed unmatched. Germline V gene lookup returns CDR1 SGHTA and CDR2 FQGNSA. The CDR3 runs 17 residues. The CDR3 spells CASSPQTSGGLHNEQYF. CDR3 coding DNA: TGTGCCAGCAGCCCCCAGACTAGCGGGGGGCTTCACAACGAGCAGTACTTC.

The J gene is TRBJ2-1, the V gene TRBV7-9, with 8 bases fitting TRBD1. The CDR3 is 16 amino acids. The germline V gene encodes CDR1 SEHNR and CDR2 FQNEAQ (reference sequence). Germline trimming cut 1 base from V and 4 bases from J; bases unmatched to any gene: 6. The DNA of the CDR3 is TGTGCCAGCAGCTTAGGCGGACAGGGATTATACAATGAGCAGTTCTTC. This codes for CASSLGGQGLYNEQFF.

The chain is built from TRBV4-3 and TRBJ2-7; TRBD1 matches 10 bases. Per the germline V gene, CDR1 is LGHNA and CDR2 is YSLEER. The CDR3 is 14 amino acids. V lost 1 base, J lost 5 bases, and 2 bases stayed unmatched. In nucleotides, the CDR3 is TGCGCCAGCAGCCAAGCCGGGACAGGGGACGAGCAGTACTTC. Translating gives CASSQAGTGDEQYF.

The chain joins TRBV4-3 to TRBJ1-2, with D maybe TRBD1 (6 bases). There are 16 residues in the CDR3. Trimming removed 0 bases from V and 8 bases from J, with 19 bases in between. Germline loops: CDR1 LGHNA, CDR2 YSLEER. CDR3 protein: CASSQDYPPGDEGYTF. For the CDR3, the DNA is TGCGCCAGCAGCCAAGATTACCCCCCAGGGGATGAGGGCTACACCTTC.

V gene TRBV2 combines with J gene TRBJ1-5, with D uncertain. Trimming shortened V by 2 bases and J by 3 bases, and 8 bases separated the two germline ends. Germline V gives CDR1 SNHLY, CDR2 FYNNEI. CDR3 size: 14 residues. CDR3 bases: TGTGCCAGCAGTGAACTGGGAGACAATCAGCCCCAGCATTTT. It yields the protein CASSELGDNQPQHF.

The chain joins TRBV10-1 to TRBJ2-1, with 9 nucleotides matching TRBD2. Germline-derived CDR1 and CDR2 are WNHNN and SYGVQD (reference sequence). V was pared by 0 bases and J by 9 bases, with 9 bases of the junction left unmatched. The CDR3 totals 16 residues. The CDR3: CASSESTSGRRGEQFF. In nucleotides, the CDR3 is TGCGCCAGCAGTGAGTCGACTAGCGGCCGGCGGGGTGAGCAGTTCTTC.

J is TRBJ2-3 and V is TRBV7-2, with 9 nucleotides matching TRBD2. Germline CDR1 and CDR2: SGHTA and FQGNSA. The CDR3 runs 17 residues. V lost 5 bases, J lost 6 bases, and 15 bases stayed unmatched. In DNA form, the CDR3 reads TGTGCCAGCAGCACCCCACGAGGCGGGGGGGCCAGGGATACGCAGTATTTT. This gives the protein CASSTPRGGGARDTQYF.

Only one count was recorded for this clone. The chain joins TRBV3-1 (or the pseudogene TRBV3-2) to TRBJ2-3; 8 nucleotides agree with TRBD2. The germline gives CDR1 LGHDT, CDR2 YNNKEL (reference sequence). J gave up 2 bases and V 7 bases, and 5 bases lay outside the gene matches. The CDR3 covers 14 residues. CDR3 sequence (DNA): TGTGCCAGCAACCGAGCGGGGGTCACAGATACGCAGTATTTT. Amino acids: CASNRAGVTDTQYF.

The chain links TRBV6-5 to TRBJ1-1; D possibly corresponds to TRBD1 (6 bases). Germline assignment: CDR1 MNHEY and CDR2 SVGAGI. The length of the CDR3 is 15 residues. V lost 6 bases and J lost 0, with 14 bases in between. DNA for the CDR3: TGTGCCAGCAGGCAACAGGGTTGGATGAACACTGAAGCTTTCTTT. It yields the protein CASRQQGWMNTEAFF.

The V gene is TRBV18, the J gene TRBJ1-1; TRBD1 matches 11 bases. CDR1 and CDR2 from the germline V gene are KGHSH and LQKENI. After removal of 3 bases from V and 1 base from J, the junction contained 1 base not matched to a gene. The CDR3 totals 15 residues. The CDR3 DNA reads TGTGCCAGCTCACCCGGGACAGGGGGGAACACTGAAGCTTTCTTT. Translating gives CASSPGTGGNTEAFF.

This chain connects TRBV6-5 to TRBJ1-2, with D hard to call. Per the germline V gene, CDR1 is MNHEY and CDR2 is SVGAGI. V was cut by 7 bases and J by 2 bases, with 11 bases left in between. This CDR3 has 13 residues. The CDR3 loop reads CASKGAGNYGYTF. The CDR3 DNA follows: TGTGCCAGCAAAGGAGCGGGGAACTATGGCTACACCTTC.